This TCR beta chain originates from a study of blood T cell repertoires in COVID-19. For the study at large: Sites across the United States, Italy and Spain contributed samples from acute and convalescent COVID-19. From T cells, B-cell-depleted T cells, or PBMCs came the material, which was cDNA or gDNA.

This CDR3 is 14 amino acids long. J gave up 8 bases and V 7 bases, and 11 bases lay outside the gene matches. Germline values: CDR1 LNHDA, CDR2 SQIVND (reference sequence). Original analysis: The assay estimated nucleated cells by amplifying reference gene primers. Assay used: immunoSEQ multiplex PCR; TCRdb lists only in-frame clones, some missing. V and J calls plus clone size are reproduced from that table; the DNA served to infer D and trimming. The sample has about 300,000 clones; 89% are singletons. Assignment of participants to cohorts was predicated upon participant-reported clinical history. The source material was PBMCs or T cells enriched from blood (not recorded which). The TCR comes from a woman in her forties or fifties who had been exposed to COVID-19. V gene TRBV19 combines with J gene TRBJ1-2, with 9 bases identical to TRBD1. The chain's CDR3 is CASTGTGIFIGYTF. DNA for the CDR3: TGTGCCAGTACCGGGACAGGGATTTTTATCGGCTACACCTTC.